The 24 T cell receptor beta chains below all came from one sample that was sequenced in a study of vaccination and CD4 T cells after COVID-19. These receptors are not linked to any known antigen. The Oncomine TCR Beta short-read assay generated sequence data from the DNA of cultured CD4+ T cells. Genomic DNA was isolated from CD4+ T cells that had been cultured. TCRdb analysed the PCR reads with MiXCR anew, one entry per CDR3 protein. The data show approximately 9,000 distinct CDR3 sequences, around 37% seen once. Treatment reported: roughly 10-day PBMC culture with coronavirus spike peptide pools or control peptides (ViraFEST assay). The unexposed donor provided CD4+ T cells, which were taken before the COVID-19 pandemic (2011-2018). Specimen: CD4+ T cells from blood, cultured in vitro. Receptor source: a human donor in good health.

The chain employs TRBV6-5 and TRBJ2-1; D is undetermined. CDR1 and CDR2 (germline): MNHEY, SVGAGI. Deletions cut 2 bases from V and 6 bases from J, with 2 bases between. The CDR3 has 11 residues. CDR3 bases: TGTGCCAGCAGTTACCTCAATGAGCAGTTCTTC. Amino acid sequence: CASSYLNEQFF.

The gene calls are TRBV7-9 and TRBJ2-1, with 15 bases fitting TRBD2. The germline gives CDR1 SEHNR, CDR2 FQNEAQ (reference sequence). This CDR3 is 15 amino acids long. J lost 7 bases, V lost 5 bases, and 3 bases had no gene match. For the CDR3, the DNA is TGTGCCAGCAGCCCCGGGACTAGCGGGGGGAATGAGCAGTTCTTC. This gives the protein CASSPGTSGGNEQFF.

This chain joins TRBV15 and TRBJ2-4; maybe TRBD1 (6 bases). Germline assignment: CDR1 LNHNV and CDR2 YYDKDF (reference sequence). Trimming pared 3 bases from V and 4 bases from J, leaving 10 bases between. This CDR3 spans 14 amino acids. The CDR3 DNA sequence: TGTGCCACCAGCAGCGCAGGGGTAAAAAACATTCAGTACTTC. It translates to CATSSAGVKNIQYF. The full variable domain, rest sourced from reference TRBV15 and TRBJ2-4, is DAMVIQNPRYQVTQFGKPVTLSCSQTLNHNVMYWYQQKSSQAPKLLFHYYDKDFNNEADTPDNFQSRRPNTSFCFLDIRSPGLGDTAMYLCATSSAGVKNIQYFGAGTRLSVL.

V gene TRBV7-6 combines with J gene TRBJ2-5; D is perhaps TRBD1 (6 bases). The length of the CDR3 is 13 residues. CDR1 and CDR2 from the germline V gene are SGHVS and FNYEAQ. V gave up 3 bases and J gave up 5 bases, with 10 bases separating them. The CDR3 loop reads CASSFRGGETQYF. CDR3 nucleotide sequence: TGTGCCAGCAGCTTCAGGGGTGGGGAGACCCAGTACTTC.

This clonotype has more than one count but fewer than ten. V and J are TRBV10-3 and TRBJ1-5; tentatively, D is TRBD1 (5 bases). Trimming pared 11 bases from V and 0 bases from J, leaving 11 bases between. Germline loops: CDR1 ENHRY, CDR2 SYGVKD. The CDR3 covers 13 residues. CDR3 in amino acids: CAVGTDSNQPQHF. The CDR3 DNA reads TGTGCCGTCGGGACGGATAGCAATCAGCCCCAGCATTTT.

The V gene is TRBV27, the J gene TRBJ1-1, with no clear D. The V and J ends lost 6 bases and 3 bases respectively, with 5 bases between them. The germline V gene encodes CDR1 MNHEY and CDR2 SMNVEV (reference sequence). The CDR3 is made up of 11 amino acids. This CDR3 reads CASRLYTEAFF. The CDR3 DNA follows: TGTGCCAGCAGACTATACACTGAAGCTTTCTTT.

In DNA form, the CDR3 reads TGTGCCAGCAGCTTAAGGGACACCCTCATGTCAGAGACCCAGTACTTC. Translating it yields CASSLRDTLMSETQYF. The chain combines TRBV7-2 with TRBJ2-5; D might be TRBD1 (6 bases). Trimming cost V 2 bases and J 4 bases, with 17 bases left between them. The CDR3 contains 16 residues. Germline V lookup: CDR1 SGHTA, CDR2 FQGNSA.

This clonotype was seen a handful of times. The chain joins TRBV6-1 to TRBJ2-3; tentatively, D is TRBD2 (7 bases). Germline V gene data show CDR1 as MNHNS and CDR2 as SASEGT. Deletions cut 8 bases from V and 2 bases from J, with 17 bases between. The CDR3 sequence is 15 residues long. The CDR3 sequence is CASGGGRRYTDTQYF. Here the CDR3 DNA reads TGTGCCAGCGGCGGGGGCAGGCGATACACAGATACGCAGTATTTT.

The CDR3 coding sequence is TGTGCCAGCACTGCGAAGTCGAACACCGGGGAGCTGTTTTTT. This translates into CASTAKSNTGELFF. This chain links TRBV6-1 with TRBJ2-2; D is unresolved. CDR3 length equals 14 residues. The germline CDR1 and CDR2 sequences are MNHNS and SASEGT. The ends were cut back, 7 bases at V and 0 bases at J, with 9 bases in the middle.

The V and J genes are TRBV24-1 and TRBJ1-2, with 9 bases matching TRBD1. Trimming cost V 11 bases and J 4 bases; bases outside gene matches: 7. CDR1 is KGHDR and CDR2 is SFDVKD in the germline V gene. This CDR3 region has 13 residues. CDR3 DNA sequence: TGTGCCATCGGACAGGGGTCGGGCTATGGCTACACCTTC. Its translation: CAIGQGSGYGYTF.

This clonotype came up once. The chain has TRBV5-1 and TRBJ2-7; 13 bases line up with TRBD2. V lost 0 bases and J lost 2; bases outside the gene matches: 5. The CDR3 sequence is 17 residues long. The germline V gene encodes CDR1 SGHRS and CDR2 YFSETQ. CDR3 sequence reads: CASSLGLAGGLTYEQYF. The CDR3 bases are TGCGCCAGCAGCTTGGGACTAGCGGGAGGTTTGACCTACGAGCAGTACTTC.

V is TRBV6-2 or TRBV6-3 and J is TRBJ2-1; 8 nucleotides agree with TRBD2. The V gene end was trimmed by 5 bases and the J gene end by 13 bases; junction bases not matched to a gene: 10. The CDR3 is made up of 13 amino acids. Germline lookup yields CDR1 MNHEY and CDR2 SVGEGT. CDR3 in amino acids: CASSPSGSKPQFF. In DNA, the CDR3 is TGTGCCAGCAGTCCAAGCGGGAGTAAACCCCAGTTCTTC.

This clonotype has more than one count but fewer than ten. The J gene is TRBJ2-7, the V gene TRBV19, with 10 bases aligning to TRBD1. The germline V gene encodes CDR1 LNHDA and CDR2 SQIVND (reference sequence). The length of the CDR3 is 13 residues. Trimming removed 7 bases from V and 7 bases from J; junction bases left unmatched: 7. The CDR3 reads CASKRQGANEQYF. The CDR3 DNA reads as TGTGCCAGTAAAAGACAGGGGGCGAATGAGCAGTACTTC.

This clonotype was observed a few times. This rearrangement joins TRBV15 to TRBJ2-3, with 7 bases fitting TRBD1. Germline V lookup: CDR1 LNHNV, CDR2 YYDKDF (reference sequence). V gave up 3 bases and J gave up 3 bases; unmatched junction bases: 9. The CDR3 covers 16 residues. CDR3: CATSRGRDSKTDTQYF. CDR3 in DNA: TGTGCCACCAGCAGGGGCCGGGACAGTAAGACAGATACGCAGTATTTT.

This chain links TRBV6-5 with TRBJ2-7; unclear D gene. Deletions cut 0 bases from V and 1 base from J, with 10 bases between. Per germline, CDR1 MNHEY and CDR2 SVGAGI. The CDR3 spans 15 residues. The CDR3 here is CASSYSALGSYEQYF. In nucleotides, the CDR3 is TGTGCCAGCAGTTACTCGGCGCTAGGATCCTACGAGCAGTACTTC.

This clonotype was counted between two and nine times. The chain uses TRBV6-2 or TRBV6-3 and TRBJ1-1; D possibly corresponds to TRBD1 (5 bases). With 2 bases removed from V and 4 bases from J, the gap between germline ends came to 8 bases. The CDR3 is 13 residues long. From germline, CDR1 is MNHEY and CDR2 SVGEGT. CDR3 bases: TGTGCCAGCAGTTACCGGGGGGGCACTGAAGCTTTCTTT. It translates to CASSYRGGTEAFF.

This clonotype was seen a handful of times. The V call is TRBV6-1, the J call TRBJ1-1; 9 bases align to TRBD1. The CDR3 covers 14 residues. Germline lookup yields CDR1 MNHNS and CDR2 SASEGT. The J segment lost 6 bases and the V segment lost 7 bases, leaving 9 bases of the junction unmatched. The chain's CDR3 is CASNLDRGGSEAFF. The CDR3 DNA sequence: TGTGCCAGCAACCTCGACAGGGGGGGATCTGAAGCTTTCTTT.

In its sample, this clonotype was seen a few times. The chain recombines TRBV24-1 with TRBJ1-1; 9 bases match TRBD1. This CDR3 is 13 amino acids long. CDR1 KGHDR and CDR2 SFDVKD come from the germline V gene. The V gene end was trimmed by 7 bases and the J gene end by 5 bases; junction bases not matched to a gene: 4. The CDR3 spells CATRGQGWTEAFF. CDR3 DNA: TGTGCCACCAGGGGACAGGGTTGGACTGAAGCTTTCTTT.

V usage is TRBV10-3 and J usage is TRBJ1-2; D unresolved. Trimming removed 3 bases at V and 3 bases at J, with 8 bases between. Per the germline V gene, CDR1 is ENHRY and CDR2 is SYGVKD. The CDR3 extends over 13 amino acids. The CDR3 region is CAISDRPDYGYTF. CDR3 DNA sequence: TGTGCCATCAGTGACAGACCGGACTATGGCTACACCTTC.

This clonotype turned up a few times. This chain connects TRBV18 to TRBJ2-7, with TRBD1 matching 8 bases. Per germline, CDR1 KGHSH and CDR2 LQKENI. J gave up 2 bases and V 3 bases, and 6 bases lay outside the gene matches. This CDR3 has 15 amino acids. This CDR3 reads CASSPGTGRAYEQYF. The DNA for the CDR3 is TGTGCCAGCTCACCGGGGACAGGTCGAGCCTACGAGCAGTACTTC. Combining the CDR3 with reference TRBV18 and TRBJ2-7 gives the whole variable domain NAGVMQNPRHLVRRRGQEARLRCSPMKGHSHVYWYRQLPEEGLKFMVYLQKENIIDESGMPKERFSAEFPKEGPSILRIQQVVRGDSAAYFCASSPGTGRAYEQYFGPGTRLTVT.

This clonotype was seen more than once but under ten times. The gene calls are TRBV24-1 and TRBJ2-1; 10 positions match TRBD1. The CDR3 is 16 residues long. V shed 1 base and J 7 bases; nucleotides not matched to a gene: 6. CDR1 and CDR2 from the germline V gene are KGHDR and SFDVKD. CDR3 in amino acids: CATSDFGTGVENEQFF. The CDR3 region has the DNA TGTGCCACCAGTGATTTCGGGACAGGGGTGGAAAATGAGCAGTTCTTC.

J is TRBJ1-2 and V is TRBV28; TRBD1 matches at 7 bases. Germline V gene data show CDR1 as MDHEN and CDR2 as SYDVKM. This CDR3 has 16 amino acids. Germline trimming cut 6 bases from V and 4 bases from J; bases unmatched to any gene: 14. The CDR3 is CASSRAQAGGGYGYTF. In DNA, the CDR3 is TGTGCCAGCAGCCGGGCCCAGGCAGGGGGTGGCTATGGCTACACCTTC.

J is TRBJ2-5 and V is TRBV14; no clear D gene. The CDR3 consists of 15 residues. The germline V gene has CDR1 SGHDN and CDR2 FVKESK. The V end was cut by 0 bases, the J end by 7 bases, with 15 bases between. The CDR3 bases are TGTGCCAGCAGCCAAGATCCGGCAGGCAAGTCGACCCAGTACTTC. This codes for CASSQDPAGKSTQYF.

This clonotype has only a few counts. The chain employs TRBV7-9 and TRBJ2-5; D might be TRBD1 (5 bases). CDR3 length: 13 residues. Trimming removed 5 bases at V and 5 bases at J, with 12 bases between. CDR1 and CDR2 (germline): SEHNR, FQNEAQ (reference sequence). The CDR3 region is CASSATGLETQYF. The CDR3 DNA sequence: TGTGCCAGCAGCGCCACAGGTCTGGAGACCCAGTACTTC.